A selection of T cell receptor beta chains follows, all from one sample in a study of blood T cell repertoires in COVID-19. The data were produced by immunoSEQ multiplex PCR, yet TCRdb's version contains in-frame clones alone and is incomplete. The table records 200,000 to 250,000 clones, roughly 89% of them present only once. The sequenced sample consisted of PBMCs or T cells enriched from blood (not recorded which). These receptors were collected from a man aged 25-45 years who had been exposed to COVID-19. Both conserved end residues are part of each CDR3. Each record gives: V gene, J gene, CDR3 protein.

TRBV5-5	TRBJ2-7	CASSTLRQGSDEQYF
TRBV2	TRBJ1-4	CASSSLPGQKFANEKLFF
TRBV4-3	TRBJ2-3	CASSQGEAHVAEFTDTQYF
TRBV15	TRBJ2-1	CATSSPLQGWTYNEQFF
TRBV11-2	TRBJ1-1	CASSGGRSTEAFF
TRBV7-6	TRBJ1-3	CASSLAGSGNTIYF
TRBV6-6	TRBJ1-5	CASSLGGQGQPQHF
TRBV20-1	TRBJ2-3	CSASSSLDTDTQYF
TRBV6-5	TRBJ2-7	CASESSYEQYF
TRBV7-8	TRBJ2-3	CASSQLGAGGTDTQYF
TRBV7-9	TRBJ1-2	CASSPIPGGYTF
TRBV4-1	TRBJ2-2	CASSQDVASNTGELFF
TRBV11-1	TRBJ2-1	CASSGLAGGYEQFF
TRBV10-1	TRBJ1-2	CASSETDRTYGYTF
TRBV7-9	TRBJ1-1	CASSWPRGNGSRAEAFF
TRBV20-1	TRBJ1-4	CSAPNQGKLFF
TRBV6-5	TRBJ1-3	CASSYGTGGGNTIYF
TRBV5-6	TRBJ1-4	CASSLSRGEEKLFF
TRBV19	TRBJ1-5	CASTFSNQPQHF
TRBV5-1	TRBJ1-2	CASSPGTAMDYGYTF
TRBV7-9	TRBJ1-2	CASSFFSGTGARDGYTF
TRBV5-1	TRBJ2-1	CASREVGGLSSYNEQFF
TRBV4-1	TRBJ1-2	CASSQDVLAGNYGYTF
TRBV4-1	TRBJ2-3	CASSQDRRGGPDTQYF
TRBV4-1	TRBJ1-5	CASSPGSGGNQPQHF
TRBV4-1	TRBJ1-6	CASSQELGGAGSPLHF
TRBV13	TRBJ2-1	CASSPAPTVNEQFF
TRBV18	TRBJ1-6	CASSPRTEVNSPLHF
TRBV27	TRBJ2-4	CASSSTGWGKNIQYF
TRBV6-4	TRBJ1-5	CASSETGSQPQHF
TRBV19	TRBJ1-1	CASKFKGQSNTEAFF
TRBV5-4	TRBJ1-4	CASSPKDSRFQKLFF
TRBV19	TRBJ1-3	CASMGEVSGHTIYF
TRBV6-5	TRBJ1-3	CASTNQGSSGNTIYF
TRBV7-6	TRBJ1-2	CASSPGQGLYGYTF
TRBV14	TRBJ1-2	CASSPLAGDYGYTF
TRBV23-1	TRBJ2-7	CASSHSDTVVTYEQYF
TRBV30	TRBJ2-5	CAYLLAGGRAQYF
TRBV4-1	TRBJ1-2	CASSQGPKGEYGYTF
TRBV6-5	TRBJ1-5	CASSTTGTQPQHF
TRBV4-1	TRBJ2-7	CASSQDLQGADEQYF
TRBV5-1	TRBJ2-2	CASSNRRDTGELFF
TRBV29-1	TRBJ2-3	CSVLFSSGGQEKVDTQYF
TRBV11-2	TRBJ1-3	CASSQQGVYGNTIYF
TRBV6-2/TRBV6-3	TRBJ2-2	CASSYVGPGSGELFF
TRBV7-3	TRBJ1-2	CASSLDRGDGYTF
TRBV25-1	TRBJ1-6	CASSEPPGQGRSPLHF
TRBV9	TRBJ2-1	CASTSAGGGPHEQFF